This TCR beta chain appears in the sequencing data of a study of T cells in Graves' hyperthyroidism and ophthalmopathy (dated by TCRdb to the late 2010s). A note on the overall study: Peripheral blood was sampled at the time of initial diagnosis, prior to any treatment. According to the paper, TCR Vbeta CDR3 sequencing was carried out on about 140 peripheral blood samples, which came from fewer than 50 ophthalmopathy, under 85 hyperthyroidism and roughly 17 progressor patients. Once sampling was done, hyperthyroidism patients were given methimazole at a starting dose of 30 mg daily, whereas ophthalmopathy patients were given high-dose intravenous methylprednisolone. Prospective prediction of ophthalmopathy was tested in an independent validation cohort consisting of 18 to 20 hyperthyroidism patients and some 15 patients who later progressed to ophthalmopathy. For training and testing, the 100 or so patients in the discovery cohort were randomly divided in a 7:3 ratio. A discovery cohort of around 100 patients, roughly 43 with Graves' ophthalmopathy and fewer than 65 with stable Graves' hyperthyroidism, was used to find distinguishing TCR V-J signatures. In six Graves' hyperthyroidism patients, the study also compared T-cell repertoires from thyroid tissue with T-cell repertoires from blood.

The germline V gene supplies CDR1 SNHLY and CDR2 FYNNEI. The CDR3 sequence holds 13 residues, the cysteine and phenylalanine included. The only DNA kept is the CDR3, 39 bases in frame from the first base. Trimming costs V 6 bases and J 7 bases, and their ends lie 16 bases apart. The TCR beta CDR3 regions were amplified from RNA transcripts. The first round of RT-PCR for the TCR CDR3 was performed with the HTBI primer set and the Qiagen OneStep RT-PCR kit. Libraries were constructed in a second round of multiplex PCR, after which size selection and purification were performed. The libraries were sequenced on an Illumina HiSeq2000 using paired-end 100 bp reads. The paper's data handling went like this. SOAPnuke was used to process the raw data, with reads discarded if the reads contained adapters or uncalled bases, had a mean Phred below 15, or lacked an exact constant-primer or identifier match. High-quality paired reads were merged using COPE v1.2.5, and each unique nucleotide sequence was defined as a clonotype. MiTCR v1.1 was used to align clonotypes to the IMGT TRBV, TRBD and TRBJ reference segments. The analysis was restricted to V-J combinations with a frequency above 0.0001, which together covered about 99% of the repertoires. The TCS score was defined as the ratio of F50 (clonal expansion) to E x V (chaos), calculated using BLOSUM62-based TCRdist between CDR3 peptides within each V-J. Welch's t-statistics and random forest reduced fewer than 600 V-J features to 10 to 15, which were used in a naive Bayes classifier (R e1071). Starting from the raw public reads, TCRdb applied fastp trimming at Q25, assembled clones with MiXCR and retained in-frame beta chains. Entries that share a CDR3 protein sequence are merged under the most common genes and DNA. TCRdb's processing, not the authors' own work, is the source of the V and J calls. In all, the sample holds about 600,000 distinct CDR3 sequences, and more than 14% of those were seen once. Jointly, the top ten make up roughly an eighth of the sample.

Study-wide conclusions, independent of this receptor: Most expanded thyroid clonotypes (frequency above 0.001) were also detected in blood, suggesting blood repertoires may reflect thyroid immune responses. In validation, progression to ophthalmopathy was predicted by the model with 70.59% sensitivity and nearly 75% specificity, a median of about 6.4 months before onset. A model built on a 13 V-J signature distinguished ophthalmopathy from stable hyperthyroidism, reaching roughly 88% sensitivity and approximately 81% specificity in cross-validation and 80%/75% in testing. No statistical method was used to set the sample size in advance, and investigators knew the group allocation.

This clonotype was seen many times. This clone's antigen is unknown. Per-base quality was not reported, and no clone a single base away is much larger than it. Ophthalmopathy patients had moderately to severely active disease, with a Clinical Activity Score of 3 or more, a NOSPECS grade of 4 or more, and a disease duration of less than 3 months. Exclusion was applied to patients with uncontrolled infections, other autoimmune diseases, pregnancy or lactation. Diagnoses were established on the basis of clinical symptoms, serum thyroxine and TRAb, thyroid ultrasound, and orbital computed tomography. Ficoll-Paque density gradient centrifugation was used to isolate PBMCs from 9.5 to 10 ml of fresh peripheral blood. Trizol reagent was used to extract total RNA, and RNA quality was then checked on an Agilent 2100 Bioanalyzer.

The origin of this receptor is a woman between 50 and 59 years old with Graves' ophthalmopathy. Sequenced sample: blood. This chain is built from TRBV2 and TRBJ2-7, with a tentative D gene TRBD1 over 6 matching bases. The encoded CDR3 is CASRDTGPLEQYF. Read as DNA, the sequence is TGTGCCAGCAGGGATACAGGGCCCTTGGAGCAGTACTTC.